Below, 2 T cell receptor beta chains from the same sample are listed, as sequenced in a study of blood T cell repertoires in COVID-19. The assay was immunoSEQ multiplex PCR, and TCRdb's table has in-frame clones only and misses some. The data contain about 75,000 clones, 75% to 85% of them seen just once; the ten biggest clones take up about a fifth. Material for sequencing was peripheral blood. The receptors derive from a woman aged 45-65 years with acute or convalescent COVID-19.

The chain couples TRBV19 to TRBJ1-6; possible D gene TRBD1, 6 bases. V was trimmed by 3 bases and J by 0 bases, leaving 9 bases between them. The CDR3 totals 16 residues. In germline, CDR1 is LNHDA, CDR2 SQIVND (reference sequence). The CDR3, as DNA: TGTGCCAGTAGTATCGGACAGAGCTCCTATAATTCACCCCTCCACTTT. Protein sequence: CASSIGQSSYNSPLHF.

The chain uses TRBV29-1 and TRBJ1-1, with D perhaps matching TRBD1 (5 bases). V lost 6 bases and J 1 base, leaving 9 bases between the germline ends. Germline V gene lookup returns CDR1 SQVTM and CDR2 ANQGSEA. The CDR3 loop spans 12 amino acids. The CDR3 region is CSVATGNTEAFF. As DNA, the CDR3 is TGCAGCGTAGCAACAGGGAACACTGAAGCTTTCTTT.